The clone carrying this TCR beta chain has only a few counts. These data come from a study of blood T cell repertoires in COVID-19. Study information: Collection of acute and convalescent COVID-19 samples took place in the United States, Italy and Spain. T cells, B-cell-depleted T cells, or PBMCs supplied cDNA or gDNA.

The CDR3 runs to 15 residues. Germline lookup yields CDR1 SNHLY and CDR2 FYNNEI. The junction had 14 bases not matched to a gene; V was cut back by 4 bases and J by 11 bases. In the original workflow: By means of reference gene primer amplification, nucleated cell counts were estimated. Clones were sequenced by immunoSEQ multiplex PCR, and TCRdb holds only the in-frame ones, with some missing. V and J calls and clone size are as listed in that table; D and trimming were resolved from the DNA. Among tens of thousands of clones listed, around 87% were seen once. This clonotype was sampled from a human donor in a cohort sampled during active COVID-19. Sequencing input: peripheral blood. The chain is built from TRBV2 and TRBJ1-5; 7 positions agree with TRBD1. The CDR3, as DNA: TGTGCCAGCAGTGCCGAGGGGGCCCCAATAGGGTCCCAGCATTTT. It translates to CASSAEGAPIGSQHF.